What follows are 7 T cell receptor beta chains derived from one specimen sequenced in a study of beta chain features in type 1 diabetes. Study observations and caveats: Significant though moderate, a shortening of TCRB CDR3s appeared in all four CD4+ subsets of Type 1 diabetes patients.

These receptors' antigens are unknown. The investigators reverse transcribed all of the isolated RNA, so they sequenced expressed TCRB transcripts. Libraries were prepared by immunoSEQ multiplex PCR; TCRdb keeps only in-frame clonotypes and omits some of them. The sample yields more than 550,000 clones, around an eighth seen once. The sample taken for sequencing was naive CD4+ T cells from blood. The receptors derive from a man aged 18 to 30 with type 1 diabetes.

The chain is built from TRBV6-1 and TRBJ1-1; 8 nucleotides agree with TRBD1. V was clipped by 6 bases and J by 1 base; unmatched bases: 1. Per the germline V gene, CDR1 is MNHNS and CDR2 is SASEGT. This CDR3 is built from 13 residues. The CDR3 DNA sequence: TGTGCCAGCAGGGGGACAGGGAACACTGAAGCTTTCTTT. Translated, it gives CASRGTGNTEAFF.

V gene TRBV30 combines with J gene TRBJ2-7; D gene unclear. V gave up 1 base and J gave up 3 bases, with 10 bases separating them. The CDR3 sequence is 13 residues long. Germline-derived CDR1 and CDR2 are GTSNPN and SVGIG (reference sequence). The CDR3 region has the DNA TGTGCCTGGAGTGACGGAGCAGGCTACGAGCAGTACTTC. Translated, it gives CAWSDGAGYEQYF.

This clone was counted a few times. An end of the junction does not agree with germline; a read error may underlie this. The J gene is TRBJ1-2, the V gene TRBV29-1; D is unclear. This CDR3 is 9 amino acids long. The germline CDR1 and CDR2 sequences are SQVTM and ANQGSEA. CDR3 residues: CSVDLERRF. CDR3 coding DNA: TGCAGCGTTGATTTGGAACGCAGGTTC.

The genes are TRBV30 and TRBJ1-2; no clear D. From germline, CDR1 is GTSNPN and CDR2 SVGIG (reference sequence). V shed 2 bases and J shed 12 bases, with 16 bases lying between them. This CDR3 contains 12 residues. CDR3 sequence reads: CAWSYIGRVNTF. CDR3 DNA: TGTGCCTGGAGTTACATCGGGCGGGTTAACACCTTC.

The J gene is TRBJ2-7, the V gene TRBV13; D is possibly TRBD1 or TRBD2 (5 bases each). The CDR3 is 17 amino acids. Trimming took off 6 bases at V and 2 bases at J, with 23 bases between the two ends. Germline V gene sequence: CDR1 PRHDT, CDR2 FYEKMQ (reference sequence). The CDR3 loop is CASSTNRDLLYPYEQYF. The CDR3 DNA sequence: TGTGCCAGCAGTACAAACCGGGACCTCTTATACCCCTACGAGCAGTACTTC.

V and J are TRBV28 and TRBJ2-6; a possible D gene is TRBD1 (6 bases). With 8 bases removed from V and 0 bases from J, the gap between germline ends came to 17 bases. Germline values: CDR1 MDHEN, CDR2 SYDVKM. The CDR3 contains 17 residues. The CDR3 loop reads CASGGIGKDSGANVLTF. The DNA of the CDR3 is TGTGCCAGCGGGGGCATAGGAAAAGACTCTGGGGCCAACGTCCTGACTTTC.

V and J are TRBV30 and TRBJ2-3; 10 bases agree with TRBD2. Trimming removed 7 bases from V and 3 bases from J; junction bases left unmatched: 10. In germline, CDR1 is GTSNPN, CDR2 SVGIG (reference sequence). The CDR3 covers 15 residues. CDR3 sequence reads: CAFTGTSVYTDTQYF. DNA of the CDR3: TGTGCCTTTACCGGGACTAGCGTCTATACAGATACGCAGTATTTT.